The clone carrying this TCR beta chain is categorized as medium-sized (0.01 to 0.1%). What it recognizes is unknown. cDNA molecules, individually, were tagged with unique molecular identifiers. MiXCR, run by TCRdb on the 5' RACE reads, gives a single entry per CDR3 protein. The data hold 120,000 or so distinct CDR3 sequences, with 10% to 15% observed a single time. This entry comes from a study of early T cells in non-severe SARS-CoV-2 infection. Study as a whole: Bulk RNA from unsorted whole blood was sequenced; chains were unpaired. Study-wide findings and caveats: Reliance on VDJdb matching favored anti-spike CD8 responses; private and CD4 specificities were missed.

The germline V and J ends were trimmed by 4 bases and 3 bases, with 13 bases remaining between them. This CDR3 contains 15 residues. Germline V gene sequence: CDR1 SGHTA, CDR2 FQGNSA. The TCR comes from an adult who was a healthcare worker with PCR-confirmed SARS-CoV-2 infection or an uninfected control (not recorded which). This chain connects TRBV7-2 to TRBJ2-1; D unresolved. Sequenced material: whole blood, taken at baseline. The CDR3 nucleotides are TGTGCCAGCAGCTCAGGTCGTCCCCTCTACAATGAGCAGTTCTTC. Protein product: CASSSGRPLYNEQFF.